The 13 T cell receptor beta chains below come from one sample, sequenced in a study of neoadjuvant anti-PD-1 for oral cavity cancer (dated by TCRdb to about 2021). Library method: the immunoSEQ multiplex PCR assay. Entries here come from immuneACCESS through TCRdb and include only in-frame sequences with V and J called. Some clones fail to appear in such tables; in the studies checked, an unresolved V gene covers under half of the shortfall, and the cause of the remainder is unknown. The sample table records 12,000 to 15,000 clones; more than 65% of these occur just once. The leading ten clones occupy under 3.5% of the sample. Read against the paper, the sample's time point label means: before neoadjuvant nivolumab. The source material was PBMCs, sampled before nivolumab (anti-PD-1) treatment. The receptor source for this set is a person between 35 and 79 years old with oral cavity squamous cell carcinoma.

CDR3 region: CASSEAAGTSDEQYF. The DNA of the CDR3 is TGTGCCAGCAGTGAAGCGGCAGGGACTTCGGACGAGCAGTACTTC. The gene calls are TRBV6-1 and TRBJ2-7; D perhaps matches TRBD2 (6 bases). V was trimmed by 0 bases and J by 5 bases, leaving 14 bases between them. The germline gives CDR1 MNHNS, CDR2 SASEGT. The CDR3 is made up of 15 amino acids.

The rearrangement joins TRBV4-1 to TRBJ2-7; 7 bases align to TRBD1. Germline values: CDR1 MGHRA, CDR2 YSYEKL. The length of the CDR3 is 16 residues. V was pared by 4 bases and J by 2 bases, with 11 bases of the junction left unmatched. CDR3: CASSPPPGQLAYEQYF. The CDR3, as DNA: TGCGCCAGCAGCCCACCGCCGGGACAGTTAGCCTACGAGCAGTACTTC.

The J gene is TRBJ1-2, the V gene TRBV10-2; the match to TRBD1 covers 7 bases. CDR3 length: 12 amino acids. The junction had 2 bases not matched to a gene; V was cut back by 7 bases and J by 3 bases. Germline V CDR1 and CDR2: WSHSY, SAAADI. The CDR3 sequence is CASNDRDYGYTF. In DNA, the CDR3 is TGCGCCAGCAACGACAGGGACTATGGCTACACCTTC.

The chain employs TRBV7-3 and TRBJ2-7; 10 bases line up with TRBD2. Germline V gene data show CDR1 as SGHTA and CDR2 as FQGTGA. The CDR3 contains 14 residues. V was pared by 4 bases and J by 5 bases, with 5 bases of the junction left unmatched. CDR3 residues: CASSSSGGAHEQYF. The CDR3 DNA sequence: TGTGCCAGCAGCTCAAGCGGGGGGGCCCACGAGCAGTACTTC.

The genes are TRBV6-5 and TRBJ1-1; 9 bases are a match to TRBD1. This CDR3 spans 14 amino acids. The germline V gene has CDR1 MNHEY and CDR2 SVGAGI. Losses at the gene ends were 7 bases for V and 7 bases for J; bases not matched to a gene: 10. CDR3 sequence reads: CASTQGQGRDEAFF. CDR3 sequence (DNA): TGTGCCAGCACTCAGGGACAGGGCCGAGATGAAGCTTTCTTT.

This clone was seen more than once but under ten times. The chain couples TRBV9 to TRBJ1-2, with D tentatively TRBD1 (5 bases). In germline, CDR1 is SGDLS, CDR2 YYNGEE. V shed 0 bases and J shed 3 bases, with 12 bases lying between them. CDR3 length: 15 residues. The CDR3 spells CASSVGAGSDYGYTF. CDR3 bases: TGTGCCAGCAGCGTAGGGGCAGGGAGCGACTATGGCTACACCTTC.

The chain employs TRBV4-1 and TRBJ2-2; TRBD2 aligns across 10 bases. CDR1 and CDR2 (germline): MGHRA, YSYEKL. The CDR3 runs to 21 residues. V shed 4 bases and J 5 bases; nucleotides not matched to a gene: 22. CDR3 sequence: CASSRKIPGLAVQTRTGELFF. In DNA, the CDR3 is TGCGCCAGCAGCCGCAAGATACCCGGACTAGCGGTTCAGACGCGTACCGGGGAGCTGTTTTTT.

The CDR3 here is CASSPKGGAETEAFF. CDR3 nucleotide sequence: TGTGCCAGCAGCCCTAAAGGAGGGGCTGAGACTGAAGCTTTCTTT. The V call is TRBV9, the J call TRBJ1-1, with D tentatively TRBD1 (5 bases). CDR3 size: 15 residues. The germline V gene encodes CDR1 SGDLS and CDR2 YYNGEE. Between the trimmed V and J ends, which lost 4 bases and 5 bases, there was a span of 18 bases.

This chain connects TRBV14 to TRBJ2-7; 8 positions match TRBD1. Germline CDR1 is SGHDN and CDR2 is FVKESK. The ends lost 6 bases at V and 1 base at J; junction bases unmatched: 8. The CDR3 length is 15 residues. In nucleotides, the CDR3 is TGTGCCAGCAGGCGCCGGGACAGGCCTTCCTACGAGCAGTACTTC. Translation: CASRRRDRPSYEQYF. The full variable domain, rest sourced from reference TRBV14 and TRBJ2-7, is EAGVTQFPSHSVIEKGQTVTLRCDPISGHDNLYWYRRVMGKEIKFLLHFVKESKQDESGMPNNRFLAERTGGTYSTLKVQPAELEDSGVYFCASRRRDRPSYEQYFGPGTRLTVT.

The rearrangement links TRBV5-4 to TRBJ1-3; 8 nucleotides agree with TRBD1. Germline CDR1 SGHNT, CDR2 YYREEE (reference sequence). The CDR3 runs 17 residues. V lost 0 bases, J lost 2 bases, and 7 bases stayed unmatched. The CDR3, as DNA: TGTGCCAGCAGCTTGGAGTCCCCAGGGGGCACTGGAAACACCATATATTTT. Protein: CASSLESPGGTGNTIYF.

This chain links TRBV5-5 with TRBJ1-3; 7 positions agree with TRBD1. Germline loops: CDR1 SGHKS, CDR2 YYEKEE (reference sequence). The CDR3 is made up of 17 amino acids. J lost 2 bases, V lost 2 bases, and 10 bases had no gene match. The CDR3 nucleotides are TGTGCCAGCAGCTTAGGGGGCAGCCCAAGGGCTGGAAACACCATATATTTT. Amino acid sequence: CASSLGGSPRAGNTIYF.

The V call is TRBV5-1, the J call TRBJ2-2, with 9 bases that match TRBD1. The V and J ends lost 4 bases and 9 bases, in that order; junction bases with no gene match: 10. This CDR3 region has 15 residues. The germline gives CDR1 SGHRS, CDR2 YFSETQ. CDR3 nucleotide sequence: TGCGCCAGCAGCCTAAGACAGGGGGTTCATCGGGAGCTGTTTTTT. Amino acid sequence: CASSLRQGVHRELFF.

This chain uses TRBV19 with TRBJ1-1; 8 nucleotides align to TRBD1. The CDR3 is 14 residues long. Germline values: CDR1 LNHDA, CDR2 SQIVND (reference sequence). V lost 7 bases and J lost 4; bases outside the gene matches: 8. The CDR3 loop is CASIDRGMGTEAFF. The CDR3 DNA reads TGTGCCAGTATCGACAGGGGTATGGGCACTGAAGCTTTCTTT.